The T cell receptor beta chain under discussion was sequenced for a study of early T cells in non-severe SARS-CoV-2 infection. Study details: Sequencing of bulk RNA from unsorted whole blood was done, without chain pairing. Study conclusions and caveats: Clonotype matching in VDJdb favored anti-spike CD8 responses and did not capture private and CD4 specificities.

Individual cDNA molecules carried attached unique molecular identifiers. MiXCR, applied by TCRdb to the 5' RACE reads, yields one record per CDR3 protein. The table includes about 64,000 distinct CDR3 sequences, 20% detected once. V shed 2 bases and J shed 2 bases, with 3 bases lying between them. The CDR3 extends over 12 amino acids. Germline V gene lookup returns CDR1 KGHSH and CDR2 LQKENI. This clonotype turned up a few times. Its specificity is not known. This chain uses TRBV18 with TRBJ1-1; the D is unclear. The clonotype was recovered from an adult who was a healthcare worker with PCR-confirmed SARS-CoV-2 infection or an uninfected control (not recorded which). Sequenced here: whole blood, sampled at baseline. CDR3 residues: CASSPGNTEAFF. CDR3 coding DNA: TGTGCCAGCTCACCAGGAAACACTGAAGCTTTCTTT.